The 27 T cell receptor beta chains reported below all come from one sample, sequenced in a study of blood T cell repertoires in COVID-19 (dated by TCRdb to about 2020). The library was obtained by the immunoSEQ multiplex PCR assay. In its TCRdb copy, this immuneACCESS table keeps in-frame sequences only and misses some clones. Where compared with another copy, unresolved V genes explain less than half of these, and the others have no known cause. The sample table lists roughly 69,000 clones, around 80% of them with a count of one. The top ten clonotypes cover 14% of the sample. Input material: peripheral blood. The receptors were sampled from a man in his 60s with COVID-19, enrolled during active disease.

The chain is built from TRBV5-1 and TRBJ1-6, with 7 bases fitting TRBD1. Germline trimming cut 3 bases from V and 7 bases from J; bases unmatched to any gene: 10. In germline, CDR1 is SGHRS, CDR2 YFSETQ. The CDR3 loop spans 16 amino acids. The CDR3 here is CASSSLTGDGNSPLHF. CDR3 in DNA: TGCGCCAGCAGCTCACTAACAGGGGATGGCAATTCACCCCTCCACTTT.

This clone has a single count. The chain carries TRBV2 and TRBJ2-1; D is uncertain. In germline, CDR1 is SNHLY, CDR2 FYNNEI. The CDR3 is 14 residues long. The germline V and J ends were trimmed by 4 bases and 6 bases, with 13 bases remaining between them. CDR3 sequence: CASSVPGGFNEQFF. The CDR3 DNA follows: TGTGCCAGCAGTGTCCCCGGCGGATTCAATGAGCAGTTCTTC. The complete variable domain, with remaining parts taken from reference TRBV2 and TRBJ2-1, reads EPEVTQTPSHQVTQMGQEVILRCVPISNHLYFYWYRQILGQKVEFLVSFYNNEISEKSEIFDDQFSVERPDGSNFTLKIRSTKLEDSAMYFCASSVPGGFNEQFFGPGTRLTVL.

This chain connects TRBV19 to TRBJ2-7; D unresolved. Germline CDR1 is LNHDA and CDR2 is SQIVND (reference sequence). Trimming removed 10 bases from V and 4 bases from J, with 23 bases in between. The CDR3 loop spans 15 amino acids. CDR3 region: CAIALVRLIHYEQYF. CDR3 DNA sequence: TGTGCCATTGCCCTTGTTAGACTGATACATTACGAGCAGTACTTC.

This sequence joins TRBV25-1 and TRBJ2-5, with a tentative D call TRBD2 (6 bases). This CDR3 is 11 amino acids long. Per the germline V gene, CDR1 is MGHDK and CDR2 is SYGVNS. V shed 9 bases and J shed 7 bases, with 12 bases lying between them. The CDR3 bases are TGTGCCAGTCGGCGGGGAAGGACCCAGTACTTC. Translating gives CASRRGRTQYF.

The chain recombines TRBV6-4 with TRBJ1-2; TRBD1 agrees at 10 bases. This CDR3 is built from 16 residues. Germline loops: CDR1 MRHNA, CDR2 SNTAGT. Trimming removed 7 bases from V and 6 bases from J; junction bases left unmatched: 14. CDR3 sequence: CASMGTGDLLGHGYTF. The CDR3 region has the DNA TGTGCCAGCATGGGGACAGGGGATCTACTAGGTCATGGCTACACCTTC.

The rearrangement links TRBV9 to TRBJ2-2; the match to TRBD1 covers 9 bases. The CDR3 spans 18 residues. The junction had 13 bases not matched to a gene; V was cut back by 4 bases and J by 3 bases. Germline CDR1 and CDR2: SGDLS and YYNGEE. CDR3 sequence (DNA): TGTGCCAGCAGCTCCCAGGGACAGGGACGAGGCCACACCGGGGAGCTGTTTTTT. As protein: CASSSQGQGRGHTGELFF.

The CDR3 reads CASSPDRVNTEAFF. The CDR3 nucleotides read TGTGCCAGCAGCCCCGACAGAGTGAACACTGAAGCTTTCTTT. The rearrangement uses TRBV6-4 and TRBJ1-1, with a tentative D call TRBD1 (5 bases). The CDR3 loop spans 14 amino acids. The V gene lost 6 bases and the J gene lost 0 bases, with 11 bases spanning the gap. Germline V gene sequence: CDR1 MRHNA, CDR2 SNTAGT.

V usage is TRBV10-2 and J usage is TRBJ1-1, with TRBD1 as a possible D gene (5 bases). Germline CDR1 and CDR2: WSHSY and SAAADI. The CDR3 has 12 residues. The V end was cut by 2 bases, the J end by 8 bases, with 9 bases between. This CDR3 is CASSERGPEAFF. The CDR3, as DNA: TGCGCCAGCAGTGAGAGGGGTCCCGAAGCTTTCTTT.

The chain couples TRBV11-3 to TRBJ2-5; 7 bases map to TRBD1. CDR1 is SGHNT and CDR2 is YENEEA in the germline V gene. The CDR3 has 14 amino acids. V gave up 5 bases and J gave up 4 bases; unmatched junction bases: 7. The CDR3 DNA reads TGTGCCAGCAGCACCCGACAGGGTCGAGAGACCCAGTACTTC. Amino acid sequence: CASSTRQGRETQYF. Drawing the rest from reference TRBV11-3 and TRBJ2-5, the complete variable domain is EAGVVQSPRYKIIEKKQPVAFWCNPISGHNTLYWYLQNLGQGPELLIRYENEEAVDDSQLPKDRFSAERLKGVDSTLKIQPAELGDSAVYLCASSTRQGRETQYFGPGTRLLVL.

CDR3 residues: CASSSQGRPDTQYF. In DNA, the CDR3 is TGTGCCAGCAGCTCGCAGGGCCGACCAGATACGCAGTATTTT. The chain employs TRBV7-9 and TRBJ2-3; maybe TRBD1 (5 bases). V lost 4 bases to trimming and J lost 4 bases, with 12 bases between them. This CDR3 has 14 residues. CDR1 SEHNR and CDR2 FQNEAQ come from the germline V gene (reference sequence).

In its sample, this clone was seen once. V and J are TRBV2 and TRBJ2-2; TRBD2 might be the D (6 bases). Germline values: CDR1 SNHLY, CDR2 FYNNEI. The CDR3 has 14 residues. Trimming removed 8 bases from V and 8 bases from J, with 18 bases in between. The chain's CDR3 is CASSLKTSGGELFF. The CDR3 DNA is TGTGCCAGCTCTCTCAAGACTAGTGGAGGGGAGCTGTTTTTT.

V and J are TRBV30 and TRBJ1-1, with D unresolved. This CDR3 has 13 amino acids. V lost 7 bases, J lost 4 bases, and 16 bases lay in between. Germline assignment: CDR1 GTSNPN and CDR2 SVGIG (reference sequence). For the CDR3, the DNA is TGTGCCTTGTCAGTCCCCGGGGTCACTGAAGCTTTCTTT. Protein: CALSVPGVTEAFF.

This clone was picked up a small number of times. The CDR3 DNA reads as TGCGCCAGCAGTCTGACTAGCGGGAGGAGGGCCGGGGAGCTGTTTTTT. Translating it yields CASSLTSGRRAGELFF. V usage is TRBV10-1 and J usage is TRBJ2-2; 13 nucleotides match TRBD2. Germline V CDR1 and CDR2: WNHNN, SYGVQD (reference sequence). The CDR3 covers 16 residues. Trimming took 5 bases from V and 6 from J; bases not matched to a gene: 6.

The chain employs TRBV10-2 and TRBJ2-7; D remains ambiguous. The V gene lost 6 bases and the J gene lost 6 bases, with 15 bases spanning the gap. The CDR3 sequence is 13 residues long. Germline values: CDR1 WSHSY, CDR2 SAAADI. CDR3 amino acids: CASSHLGFREQYF. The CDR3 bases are TGCGCCAGCAGCCATCTCGGTTTTCGCGAGCAGTACTTC.

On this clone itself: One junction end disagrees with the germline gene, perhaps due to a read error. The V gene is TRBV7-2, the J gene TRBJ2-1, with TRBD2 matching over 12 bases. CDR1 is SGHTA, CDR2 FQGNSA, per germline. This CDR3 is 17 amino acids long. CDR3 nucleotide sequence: TGTGCCAGCGGCTTGCTAGCGGGGGGGCCCGAATCGAATGAGCAGTTCTTC. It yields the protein CASGLLAGGPESNEQFF.

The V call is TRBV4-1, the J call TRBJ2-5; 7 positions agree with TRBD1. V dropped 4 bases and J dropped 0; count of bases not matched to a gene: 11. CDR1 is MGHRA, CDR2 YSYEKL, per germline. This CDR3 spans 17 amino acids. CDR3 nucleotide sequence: TGCGCCAGCAGCCGAAGACTCAACAGGGGAAACCAAGAGACCCAGTACTTC. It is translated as CASSRRLNRGNQETQYF.

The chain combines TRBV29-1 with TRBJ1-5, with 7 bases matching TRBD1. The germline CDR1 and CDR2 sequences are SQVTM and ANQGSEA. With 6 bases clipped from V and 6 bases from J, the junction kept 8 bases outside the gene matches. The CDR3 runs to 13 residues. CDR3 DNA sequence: TGCAGCGTCGCAACAGGGGTGGCTCAGCCCCAGCATTTT. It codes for CSVATGVAQPQHF. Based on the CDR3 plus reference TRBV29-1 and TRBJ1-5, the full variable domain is SAVISQKPSRDICQRGTSLTIQCQVDSQVTMMFWYRQQPGQSLTLIATANQGSEATYESGFVIDKFPISRPNLTFSTLTVSNMSPEDSSIYLCSVATGVAQPQHFGDGTRLSIL.

DNA for the CDR3: TGCGCCAGCAGTGAGCCGGGCCTAGCGAAGGAGACCCAGTACTTC. It is translated as CASSEPGLAKETQYF. The genes are TRBV10-2 and TRBJ2-5; D is possibly TRBD2 (6 bases). V was cut by 2 bases and J by 5 bases, with 15 bases left in between. CDR3 length: 15 amino acids. The germline CDR1 and CDR2 sequences are WSHSY and SAAADI.

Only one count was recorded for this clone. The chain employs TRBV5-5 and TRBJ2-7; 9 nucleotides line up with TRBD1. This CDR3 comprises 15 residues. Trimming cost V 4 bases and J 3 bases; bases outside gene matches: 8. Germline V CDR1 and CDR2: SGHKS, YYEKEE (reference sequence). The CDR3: CASSPRTGQGYEQYF. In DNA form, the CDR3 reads TGTGCCAGCAGCCCCCGAACGGGACAGGGCTACGAGCAGTACTTC.

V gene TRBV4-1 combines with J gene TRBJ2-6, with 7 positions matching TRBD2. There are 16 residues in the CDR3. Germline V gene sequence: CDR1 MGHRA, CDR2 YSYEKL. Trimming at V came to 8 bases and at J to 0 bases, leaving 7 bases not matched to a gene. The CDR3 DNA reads TGCGCCAGCCAGATGGGGGAGGGCTCTGGGGCCAACGTCCTGACTTTC. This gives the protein CASQMGEGSGANVLTF.

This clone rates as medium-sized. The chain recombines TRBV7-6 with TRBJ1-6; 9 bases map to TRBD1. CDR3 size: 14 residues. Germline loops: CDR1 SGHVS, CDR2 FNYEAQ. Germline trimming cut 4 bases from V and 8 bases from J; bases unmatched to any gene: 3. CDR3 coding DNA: TGTGCCAGCAGCTCGGGACAGGGAGATTCACCCCTCCACTTT. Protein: CASSSGQGDSPLHF.

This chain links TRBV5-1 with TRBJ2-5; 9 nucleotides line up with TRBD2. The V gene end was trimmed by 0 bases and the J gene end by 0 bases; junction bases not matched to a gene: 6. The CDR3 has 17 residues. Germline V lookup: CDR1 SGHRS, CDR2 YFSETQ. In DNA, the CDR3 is TGCGCCAGCAGCTTGGCCTTAGCGGGGGTGAACCAAGAGACCCAGTACTTC. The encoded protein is CASSLALAGVNQETQYF.

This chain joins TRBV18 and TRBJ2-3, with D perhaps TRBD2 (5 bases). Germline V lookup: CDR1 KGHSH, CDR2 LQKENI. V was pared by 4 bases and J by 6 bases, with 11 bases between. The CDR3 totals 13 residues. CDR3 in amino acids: CASSLEGGDTQYF. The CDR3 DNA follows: TGTGCCAGCTCACTCGAGGGCGGGGATACGCAGTATTTT.

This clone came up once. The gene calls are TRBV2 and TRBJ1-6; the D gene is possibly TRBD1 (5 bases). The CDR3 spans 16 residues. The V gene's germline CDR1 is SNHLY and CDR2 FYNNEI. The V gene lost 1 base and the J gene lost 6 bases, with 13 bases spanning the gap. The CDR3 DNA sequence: TGTGCCAGCAGTGAAGAGCGGGGGGAATTTAATTCACCCCTCCACTTT. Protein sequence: CASSEERGEFNSPLHF.

The CDR3 DNA reads TGTGCCAGCAGTTTGCGGGAGACCGGGGAGCTGTTTTTT. It yields the protein CASSLRETGELFF. The chain is built from TRBV28 and TRBJ2-2, with 7 bases identical to TRBD2. The germline V gene has CDR1 MDHEN and CDR2 SYDVKM. The CDR3 is 13 amino acids. With 3 bases clipped from V and 5 bases from J, the junction kept 0 bases outside the gene matches.

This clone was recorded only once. CDR3 coding DNA: TGTGCCAGCAGTTCCTCCGACAGGAGAGATACGCAGTATTTT. This encodes CASSSSDRRDTQYF. The chain joins TRBV28 to TRBJ2-3; tentative D call: TRBD1 (6 bases). Germline assignment: CDR1 MDHEN and CDR2 SYDVKM. The CDR3 extends over 14 amino acids. Deletions cut 4 bases from V and 5 bases from J, with 13 bases between.

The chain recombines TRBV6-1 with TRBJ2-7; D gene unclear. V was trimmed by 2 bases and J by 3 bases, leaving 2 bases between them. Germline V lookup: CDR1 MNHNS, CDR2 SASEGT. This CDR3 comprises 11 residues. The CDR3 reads CASSELYEQYF. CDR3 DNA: TGTGCCAGCAGTGAACTCTACGAGCAGTACTTC.